Sequencing of this T cell receptor (beta chain) was carried out in a study of tumor-infiltrating lymphocytes in oesophageal squamous cell carcinoma (dated by TCRdb to the mid-2010s). By share, this clonotype ranks as medium-sized (0.01 to 0.1%). Its antigen remains unidentified. No much larger clone is present one base from it, and per-base qualities are unavailable. Ends trimmed: V by 1 base, J by 6 bases; bases unmatched to a gene: 5. In the germline V gene, CDR1 corresponds to SGHTA and CDR2 to FQGNSA. Inclusive of the bounding cysteine and phenylalanine, the CDR3 is 15 residues long. The retained sequence is limited to the CDR3, 45 bases, with the frame set at the first base. The receptor library was made with PCR. Sequencer: Illumina HiSeq 2000. The public reads were quality trimmed at Q25 with fastp and then assembled into clones with MiXCR by TCRdb, keeping productive beta chains. A single entry per CDR3 protein holds the most common genes and DNA from its merged rows. For this sample the table gives some 18,000 distinct CDR3 sequences, of which about 41% were detected only once. About 10% of the sample is in the top ten clones.

Recombination linked TRBV7-2 to TRBJ1-5; 8 central bases correspond to TRBD1. The receptor was derived from a male donor with esophageal squamous cell carcinoma. Sequencing was carried out using normal esophageal tissue next to the tumor. The nucleotides read TGTGCCAGCAGCTTAGGGACAGGGTTTGGTCAGCCCCAGCATTTT. This is translated as CASSLGTGFGQPQHF.